These 25 T cell receptor beta chains were all obtained from the same sample, sequenced in a study of OX40 agonist ivuxolimab in advanced cancers. Sequencing used immunoSEQ multiplex PCR; TCRdb keeps in-frame clones, though not all of them. This table has approximately 69,000 clones, 84% appearing once. Sequenced here: CD4+ or CD8+ T cells sorted from blood, sampled in a trial of the OX40 agonist ivuxolimab. The receptors stem from an adult with an advanced solid tumor such as melanoma, head and neck, liver or kidney cancer.

The rearrangement uses TRBV7-2 and TRBJ1-2, with D unclear. With 5 bases removed from V and 4 bases from J, the gap between germline ends came to 11 bases. This CDR3 is built from 13 residues. Looked up from germline, CDR1 is SGHTA and CDR2 is FQGNSA. The CDR3 loop is CASSPEGVYGYTF. The CDR3 nucleotides are TGTGCCAGCAGCCCAGAGGGTGTCTATGGCTACACCTTC.

The rearrangement links TRBV5-1 to TRBJ2-5; D possibly matches TRBD1 or TRBD2 (5 bases each). V gave up 4 bases and J gave up 7 bases, with 17 bases separating them. Germline CDR1 SGHRS, CDR2 YFSETQ. This CDR3 region has 14 residues. Here the CDR3 reads CASSPGTARGTQYF. CDR3 nucleotide sequence: TGCGCCAGCAGCCCTGGGACCGCTCGGGGGACCCAGTACTTC.

The chain recombines TRBV6-5 with TRBJ1-1; D remains unclear. The CDR3 totals 15 residues. Trimming cost V 0 bases and J 1 base, with 9 bases left between them. From germline, CDR1 is MNHEY and CDR2 SVGAGI. The CDR3 sequence is CASSYSNQPNTEAFF. The CDR3 bases are TGTGCCAGCAGTTACTCGAACCAGCCGAACACTGAAGCTTTCTTT.

The chain joins TRBV5-4 to TRBJ1-2, with D unresolved. V was pared by 4 bases and J by 7 bases, with 20 bases between. CDR1 and CDR2 from the germline V gene are SGHNT and YYREEE (reference sequence). This CDR3 is built from 15 residues. The CDR3 here is CASSAVGSNRGGYTF. The CDR3 nucleotides read TGTGCCAGCAGCGCCGTAGGTAGTAACCGCGGTGGCTACACCTTC.

The rearrangement joins TRBV9 to TRBJ2-3; D may match TRBD1 or TRBD2 (5 bases each). Germline V gene data show CDR1 as SGDLS and CDR2 as YYNGEE. With 0 bases removed from V and 4 bases from J, the gap between germline ends came to 9 bases. The CDR3 runs to 14 residues. The CDR3 region has the DNA TGTGCCAGCAGCGTAGGTCCGGGGCCAGATACGCAGTATTTT. Translating gives CASSVGPGPDTQYF.

This rearrangement joins TRBV2 to TRBJ1-5; no clear D. CDR1 SNHLY and CDR2 FYNNEI come from the germline V gene. Trimming removed 6 bases at V and 0 bases at J, with 9 bases between. The CDR3 is 14 amino acids. CDR3 coding DNA: TGTGCCAGCAGGGGGAACTATAGCAATCAGCCCCAGCATTTT. Its translation: CASRGNYSNQPQHF. The full variable domain, rest sourced from reference TRBV2 and TRBJ1-5, is EPEVTQTPSHQVTQMGQEVILRCVPISNHLYFYWYRQILGQKVEFLVSFYNNEISEKSEIFDDQFSVERPDGSNFTLKIRSTKLEDSAMYFCASRGNYSNQPQHFGDGTRLSIL.

J is TRBJ2-1 and V is TRBV5-6; D remains ambiguous. The germline V gene encodes CDR1 SGHDT and CDR2 YYEEEE. V lost 6 bases and J 0 bases, leaving 13 bases between the germline ends. The CDR3 sequence is 15 residues long. The CDR3 sequence is CASNHEAYSYNEQFF. CDR3 DNA sequence: TGTGCCAGCAACCATGAGGCCTACTCCTACAATGAGCAGTTCTTC.

The chain carries TRBV10-3 and TRBJ1-2, with D hard to call. This CDR3 contains 14 residues. V lost 0 bases to trimming and J lost 4 bases, with 9 bases between them. Germline CDR1 reads ENHRY; CDR2 reads SYGVKD. The CDR3 DNA follows: TGTGCCATCAGTGAGTCGGAGGGAGTCTATGGCTACACCTTC. Its translation is CAISESEGVYGYTF.

V gene TRBV2 combines with J gene TRBJ2-6, with D possibly matching TRBD1 (6 bases). Trimming shortened V by 4 bases and J by 3 bases, and 10 bases separated the two germline ends. Germline CDR1 reads SNHLY; CDR2 reads FYNNEI. The CDR3 runs 15 residues. CDR3 DNA sequence: TGTGCCAGCAGTGCTAGGGGGATTGGGGCCAACGTCCTGACTTTC. Its translation: CASSARGIGANVLTF.

The CDR3 coding sequence is TGTGCCAGCAGCCCCGGGGGGCAAAGACAAGAGACCCAGTACTTC. This codes for CASSPGGQRQETQYF. This chain joins TRBV11-2 and TRBJ2-5, with D perhaps TRBD2 (7 bases). V was cut by 5 bases and J by 2 bases, with 15 bases left in between. The germline gives CDR1 SGHAT, CDR2 FQNNGV. This CDR3 is 15 amino acids long.

The rearrangement joins TRBV11-2 to TRBJ1-5; 7 positions agree with TRBD1. Trimming removed 5 bases from V and 0 bases from J; junction bases left unmatched: 7. This CDR3 has 16 residues. CDR1 and CDR2 (germline): SGHAT, FQNNGV. CDR3 sequence: CASSPGGGRSNQPQHF. The DNA of the CDR3 is TGTGCCAGCAGCCCAGGAGGGGGCCGTAGCAATCAGCCCCAGCATTTT.

This clone was counted a few times. The rearrangement joins TRBV7-2 to TRBJ1-2; D perhaps matches TRBD1 (6 bases). This CDR3 is 12 amino acids long. In germline, CDR1 is SGHTA, CDR2 FQGNSA. Trimming removed 6 bases from V and 8 bases from J, with 13 bases in between. CDR3 in amino acids: CASRGGGEGYTF. Here the CDR3 DNA reads TGTGCCAGCAGAGGTGGGGGCGAGGGCTACACCTTC.

The chain carries TRBV7-9 and TRBJ2-7, with TRBD1 as a possible D gene (5 bases). Trimming stripped 5 bases from V and 1 base from J, with 12 bases between. The CDR3 loop spans 14 amino acids. Germline V gene lookup returns CDR1 SEHNR and CDR2 FQNEAQ (reference sequence). The CDR3 loop reads CASSPSYRSYEQYF. DNA for the CDR3: TGTGCCAGCAGCCCGTCGTACAGGTCCTACGAGCAGTACTTC. Full variable domain (missing parts from reference TRBV7-9 and TRBJ2-7): DTGVSQNPRHKITKRGQNVTFRCDPISEHNRLYWYRQTLGQGPEFLTYFQNEAQLEKSRLLSDRFSAERPKGSFSTLEIQRTEQGDSAMYLCASSPSYRSYEQYFGPGTRLTVT.

The chain couples TRBV20-1 to TRBJ2-7, with 9 bases matching TRBD1. The CDR3 totals 11 residues. Looked up from germline, CDR1 is DFQATT and CDR2 is SNEGSKA (reference sequence). The CDR3 nucleotides are TGCAGCCTACAGGGGGCGGGGGAGCAGTACTTC. Amino acids: CSLQGAGEQYF.

The rearrangement uses TRBV10-3 and TRBJ1-2, with unresolved D. The CDR3 has 12 residues. Germline lookup yields CDR1 ENHRY and CDR2 SYGVKD. Trimming pared 10 bases from V and 3 bases from J, leaving 12 bases between. The CDR3 nucleotides read TGTGCCAGCAAAAGTGGGGACTATGGCTACACCTTC. Translating gives CASKSGDYGYTF.

The chain is built from TRBV5-1 and TRBJ1-2; 10 bases fit TRBD1. V lost 4 bases, J lost 6 bases, and 12 bases stayed unmatched. Germline V gene lookup returns CDR1 SGHRS and CDR2 YFSETQ. CDR3 length: 16 residues. DNA of the CDR3: TGCGCCAGCAGCCCAATTGCCGGGACAGGGGTTCATGGCTACACCTTC. As protein: CASSPIAGTGVHGYTF.

This chain connects TRBV5-1 to TRBJ2-3; D gene ambiguous. The germline CDR1 and CDR2 sequences are SGHRS and YFSETQ. The ends were cut back, 0 bases at V and 6 bases at J, with 5 bases in the middle. The CDR3 has 12 amino acids. CDR3 sequence: CASSLAEDTQYF. The CDR3 coding sequence is TGCGCCAGCAGCTTGGCCGAGGATACGCAGTATTTT.

This clone was detected a few times. V and J are TRBV10-2 and TRBJ1-1; 7 bases line up with TRBD1. The CDR3 covers 12 residues. The ends lost 3 bases at V and 7 bases at J; junction bases unmatched: 2. CDR1 WSHSY and CDR2 SAAADI come from the germline V gene. The CDR3 reads CASSDRGVEAFF. The CDR3 region has the DNA TGCGCCAGCAGTGACAGGGGGGTTGAAGCTTTCTTT.

The chain has TRBV2 and TRBJ1-2; 7 nucleotides match TRBD1. Germline V gives CDR1 SNHLY, CDR2 FYNNEI. V lost 4 bases to trimming and J lost 4 bases; unmatched junction nucleotides: 9. The CDR3 loop spans 15 amino acids. The CDR3 here is CASSGTGDPVYGYTF. CDR3 in DNA: TGTGCCAGCAGTGGGACAGGCGACCCTGTCTATGGCTACACCTTC. Looking up the rest from reference TRBV2 and TRBJ1-2 gives the full variable domain: EPEVTQTPSHQVTQMGQEVILRCVPISNHLYFYWYRQILGQKVEFLVSFYNNEISEKSEIFDDQFSVERPDGSNFTLKIRSTKLEDSAMYFCASSGTGDPVYGYTFGSGTRLTVV.

The genes are TRBV7-2 and TRBJ2-3, with 8 bases identical to TRBD2. The trim removed 7 bases at V and 7 bases at J, leaving 16 bases unmatched. CDR3 length: 16 residues. Germline V gene lookup returns CDR1 SGHTA and CDR2 FQGNSA. The CDR3 sequence: CASTPRPGGATYTQYF. The CDR3 DNA sequence: TGTGCCAGCACCCCCCGCCCCGGGGGGGCCACTTATACGCAGTATTTT.

The gene calls are TRBV11-2 and TRBJ2-5, with 10 bases matching TRBD2. V gave up 5 bases and J gave up 5 bases; unmatched junction bases: 8. This CDR3 comprises 15 residues. Germline V CDR1 and CDR2: SGHAT, FQNNGV. CDR3 DNA sequence: TGTGCCAGCAGCCTTAGCGGGGGGCGACCGGAGACCCAGTACTTC. Amino acids: CASSLSGGRPETQYF. Combining the CDR3 with reference TRBV11-2 and TRBJ2-5 gives the whole variable domain EAGVAQSPRYKIIEKRQSVAFWCNPISGHATLYWYQQILGQGPKLLIQFQNNGVVDDSQLPKDRFSAERLKGVDSTLKIQPAKLEDSAVYLCASSLSGGRPETQYFGPGTRLLVL.

This clone has a single count. This chain uses TRBV25-1 with TRBJ2-6; no clear D gene. Germline-derived CDR1 and CDR2 are MGHDK and SYGVNS. Trimming stripped 6 bases from V and 0 bases from J, with 9 bases between. The CDR3 consists of 15 residues. The CDR3 coding sequence is TGTGCCAGCAGCCTATGGAGCTCTGGGGCCAACGTCCTGACTTTC. As protein: CASSLWSSGANVLTF.

V gene TRBV5-1 combines with J gene TRBJ1-2, with 8 nucleotides matching TRBD1. Losses at the gene ends were 0 bases for V and 5 bases for J; bases not matched to a gene: 3. Germline V lookup: CDR1 SGHRS, CDR2 YFSETQ. The CDR3 consists of 14 residues. The CDR3 DNA follows: TGCGCCAGCAGCTTGGCCGGGACAGGTTATGGCTACACCTTC. This sequence encodes CASSLAGTGYGYTF.

The CDR3 DNA is TGTGCCAGCAGCTTAGTAGCGACCCCGAGCACAGATACGCAGTATTTT. As protein: CASSLVATPSTDTQYF. The chain is built from TRBV7-2 and TRBJ2-3, with a possible D match to TRBD2 (5 bases). CDR1 and CDR2 (germline): SGHTA, FQGNSA. Deletions cut 1 base from V and 0 bases from J, with 11 bases between. This CDR3 comprises 16 residues.

V gene TRBV2 combines with J gene TRBJ1-4; D remains unclear. Trimming pared 7 bases from V and 8 bases from J, leaving 14 bases between. This CDR3 contains 13 residues. The germline gives CDR1 SNHLY, CDR2 FYNNEI. CDR3 residues: CASTQNEGEKLFF. CDR3 nucleotides: TGTGCCAGCACCCAGAACGAGGGAGAAAAACTGTTTTTT.